This is a list of T cell receptor beta chains from one sample in a study of response to subunit inactivated influenza vaccine. Using its own MiXCR run on the RT-PCR reads, TCRdb lists one record per CDR3 protein. The table shows about 780,000 distinct CDR3 sequences, with under 20% occurring only once. Sample: PBMCs from blood, taken 5 to 6 days after vaccination. Receptors originate from a man aged 45-65 years who received an inactivated influenza vaccine. Each CDR3 is given with its conserved first and last residue. Fields, in order: D gene, V gene, J gene, clone size, CDR3 DNA, CDR3 protein. The D gene is left open where the match is weak. Only some rows state a clone size, as once, few, many or a class for expanded clones.

-	TRBV4-3	TRBJ2-3	few	TGCGCCAGCAGCCCAGATTGGGGGGCGGGGCCCTATAGCACAGATACGCAGTATTTT	CASSPDWGAGPYSTDTQYF
TRBD2	TRBV5-1	TRBJ2-7	few	TGCGCCAGCAGCTTGGCGACTAGCCCCCCTCCCTACGAGCAGTACTTC	CASSLATSPPPYEQYF
TRBD2	TRBV7-2	TRBJ2-4	few	TGTGCCAGCAGCTCGGGACTAGCGGGAGGGCCGTACATTCAGTACTTC	CASSSGLAGGPYIQYF
TRBD1	TRBV7-2	TRBJ2-3	-	TGTGCCAGCAGCCCCATCTACAGGGGGCAGTATTTT	CASSPIYRGQYF
-	TRBV20-1	TRBJ2-5	few	TGCAGTGCTACAATCTACGCCAAGGGGGTGGAGGAGACCCAGTACTTC	CSATIYAKGVEETQYF
-	TRBV24-1	TRBJ2-3	few	TGTGCCACCAGTGACCCGGGGCCGAGGGGTAGCACAGATACGCAGTATTTT	CATSDPGPRGSTDTQYF
-	TRBV12-3/TRBV12-4	TRBJ1-6	-	TGTGCCAGCAGCAATTACAGTGTGCCCTGGGGGGTACCCCTCCACTTT	CASSNYSVPWGVPLHF
-	TRBV6-2/TRBV6-3	TRBJ1-1	-	TGTGCCAGCAGCCCAGACCTCAGGGTAATGAACACTGAAGCTTTCTTT	CASSPDLRVMNTEAFF
-	TRBV29-1	TRBJ2-1	-	TGCAGCGTTGAGGGCAGCGGCGGGTCAGAGCAGTTCTTC	CSVEGSGGSEQFF
TRBD2	TRBV7-2	TRBJ2-5	-	TGTGCCAGCAGCTTCGAGCGGGGAGGGACCCAGTACTTC	CASSFERGGTQYF
TRBD2	TRBV20-1	TRBJ2-7	-	TGCAGTGCTAGAGTCTATACTAGCGGAAACGAGCAGTACTTC	CSARVYTSGNEQYF
-	TRBV6-2/TRBV6-3	TRBJ2-5	few	TGTGCCAGCAGTTACTCGGAAACTAGCACTGAGACCCAGTACTTC	CASSYSETSTETQYF
-	TRBV4-3	TRBJ1-6	-	TGCGCCAGCAGCCAAGAGACCGGCATCGGTTCACCCCTCCACTTT	CASSQETGIGSPLHF
-	TRBV20-1	TRBJ1-1	-	TGCAGTGCTCGGGGGAGGGGGAACACTGAAGCTTTCTTT	CSARGRGNTEAFF
-	TRBV28	TRBJ2-3	many	TGTGCCAGCAGTTCTATCCGGAAGGATACGCAGTATTTT	CASSSIRKDTQYF
TRBD1	TRBV12-3/TRBV12-4	TRBJ1-2	-	TGTGCCAGCAGCCGACCCGGGACAGGGAGAGGCTACACCTTC	CASSRPGTGRGYTF
TRBD2	TRBV20-1	TRBJ2-5	few	TGCAGTGCTAGTTTGGCGGGGGGGTGGGAAGAGACCCAGTACTTC	CSASLAGGWEETQYF
-	TRBV24-1	TRBJ2-7	medium-sized	TGTGCCACCAGTGCAGGTCACGAGCAGTACTTC	CATSAGHEQYF
TRBD1	TRBV9	TRBJ1-3	-	TGTGCCAGCAGCGATCCACCGGGACAGAGAATACGCACTGGAAACACCATATATTTT	CASSDPPGQRIRTGNTIYF
-	TRBV12-3/TRBV12-4	TRBJ1-1	-	TGTGCCAGCAGTTCGTCAGTCCGGGTGGGCACTGAAGCTTTCTTT	CASSSSVRVGTEAFF
TRBD1	TRBV24-1	TRBJ2-5	-	TGTGCCACCCGGGCAGGGGGCGAAGAGACCCAGTACTTC	CATRAGGEETQYF
TRBD1	TRBV20-1	TRBJ1-5	many	TGCAGTGCTACCCAGACAGGGGGAGCAAATCAGCCCCAGCATTTT	CSATQTGGANQPQHF
TRBD2	TRBV9	TRBJ2-5	few	TGTGCCAGCAGCCCCTCGACTAGCGGGGGGGCGGAGACCCAGTACTTC	CASSPSTSGGAETQYF
-	TRBV3-1	TRBJ2-5	few	TGTGCCAGCAGCCAAGAGGTGGGGGGGCCCGAGACCCAGTACTTC	CASSQEVGGPETQYF
TRBD1	TRBV5-1	TRBJ2-1	few	TGCGCCAGCAGAGTAATGGGACAGGGGGGTTACAATGAGCAGTTCTTC	CASRVMGQGGYNEQFF
-	TRBV9	TRBJ2-7	few	TGTGCCAGCAGCGTAGGAGGGGAACAAGTCGAGCAGTACTTC	CASSVGGEQVEQYF
-	TRBV10-3	TRBJ1-1	-	TGTGCCATCAGAGCAACAGGTCTGAACACTGAAGCTTTCTTT	CAIRATGLNTEAFF
-	TRBV3-1	TRBJ2-7	-	TGTGCCAGCAGTCACGACAGGACCTTCTACGAGCAGTACTTC	CASSHDRTFYEQYF
-	TRBV12-3/TRBV12-4	TRBJ2-1	-	TGTGCCAGCAGTCGCGGGGTTTATGAGCAGTTCTTC	CASSRGVYEQFF
-	TRBV20-1	TRBJ2-7	few	TGCAGTGCTAGCGGCAGCAAGCAACGGTACTTC	CSASGSKQRYF
TRBD1	TRBV11-1	TRBJ1-1	-	TGTGCCAGCAGCCGTAGTCCAGGTGTCAGGGGGATGAACACTGAAGCTTTCTTT	CASSRSPGVRGMNTEAFF
TRBD2	TRBV24-1	TRBJ2-1	-	TGTGCCACCAGCCTTAGCGGGAGGTACAATGAGCAGTTCTTC	CATSLSGRYNEQFF
TRBD1	TRBV19	TRBJ2-1	-	TGTGCCAGTAGTATAGATAGGGGGCTAGAGCAGTTCTTC	CASSIDRGLEQFF
-	TRBV20-1	TRBJ1-1	few	TGCAGTGCTACAGAGACAGCGAACACTGAAGCTTTCTTT	CSATETANTEAFF
-	TRBV5-5	TRBJ2-7	-	TGTGCCAGCAGCTTGGGCCCAATCAGAGGTCCCTCCTACGAGCAGTACTTC	CASSLGPIRGPSYEQYF
-	TRBV20-1	TRBJ2-1	once	TGCAGTGCTAGCGGGGGATCAAGAAATGAGCAGTTCTTC	CSASGGSRNEQFF
-	TRBV5-1	TRBJ2-1	few	TGCGCCAGCAGCCCTACTCCTTCTGCCTACAATGAGCAGTTCTTC	CASSPTPSAYNEQFF
TRBD1	TRBV5-1	TRBJ2-5	few	TGCGCCAGCAGCTTGAGGGGACAGGGTCGGCAAGAGACCCAGTACTTC	CASSLRGQGRQETQYF
TRBD1	TRBV10-3	TRBJ1-5	few	TGTGCCATCAGGGACAGGGAGGGGCCCCAGCATTTT	CAIRDREGPQHF
-	TRBV4-3	TRBJ2-1	-	TGCGCCAGCAGCCCGGGCCCAAGGGAGAGTAATGAGCAGTTCTTC	CASSPGPRESNEQFF
-	TRBV3-1	TRBJ2-1	once	TGTGCCAGCAGCAAGCGAGGGCATTTATCCTACAATGAGCAGTTCTTC	CASSKRGHLSYNEQFF
TRBD2	TRBV6-1	TRBJ2-1	-	TGTGCCAGCAGCCCGGTGGCGGGAGTTTACAGTGAGCAGTTCTTC	CASSPVAGVYSEQFF
TRBD2	TRBV20-1	TRBJ2-5	few	TGCAGTGCTACTGGTAGCGGGGGCTTCCAAGAGACCCAGTACTTC	CSATGSGGFQETQYF
-	TRBV4-1	TRBJ1-6	-	TGCGCCAGCAGCCAAGAAAGAGGAGGGGTTGTATCACCCCTCCACTTT	CASSQERGGVVSPLHF
-	TRBV18	TRBJ2-1	-	TGTGCCAGCTCATCGGATCCGGGCAATGAGCAGTTCTTC	CASSSDPGNEQFF
TRBD1	TRBV6-2/TRBV6-3	TRBJ1-5	few	TGTGCCAGGTCACAGGGGAGCAATCAGCCCCAGCATTTT	CARSQGSNQPQHF
-	TRBV10-3	TRBJ1-5	few	TGTGCCATCAGTGAGTCTGACGGACCCAATCAGCCCCAGCATTTT	CAISESDGPNQPQHF
-	TRBV29-1	TRBJ2-1	many	TGCAGCGTCGGCTTGAGGGGTCAGAGCTACAATGAGCAGTTCTTC	CSVGLRGQSYNEQFF
-	TRBV5-5	TRBJ2-1	few	TGTGCCAGCAGCTTCTGGACTTCATACAATGAGCAGTTCTTC	CASSFWTSYNEQFF
-	TRBV7-2	TRBJ1-1	few	TGTGCCAGCAGCTCTCAGGGGCCGGGCACTGAAGCTTTCTTT	CASSSQGPGTEAFF
-	TRBV6-1	TRBJ2-1	-	TGTGCCAGCAGCCAGGACTCCCAGACGTTTTCCTACAATGAGCAGTTCTTC	CASSQDSQTFSYNEQFF
TRBD1	TRBV5-1	TRBJ1-1	few	TGCGCCAGCAGCCTAGACCCGGGACAGGGGGCCACTGAAGCTTTCTTT	CASSLDPGQGATEAFF
-	TRBV19	TRBJ1-2	few	TGTGCCAGTAGAGGGCAGGGGAACTTCTATGGCTACACCTTC	CASRGQGNFYGYTF
-	TRBV6-1	TRBJ1-5	-	TGTGCCAGCAGTGTTTCCGGGGGGCCCCAGCATTTT	CASSVSGGPQHF
-	TRBV10-3	TRBJ1-5	-	TGTGCCATCAGTGACAGGGGAAGGGATCAGCCCCAGCATTTT	CAISDRGRDQPQHF